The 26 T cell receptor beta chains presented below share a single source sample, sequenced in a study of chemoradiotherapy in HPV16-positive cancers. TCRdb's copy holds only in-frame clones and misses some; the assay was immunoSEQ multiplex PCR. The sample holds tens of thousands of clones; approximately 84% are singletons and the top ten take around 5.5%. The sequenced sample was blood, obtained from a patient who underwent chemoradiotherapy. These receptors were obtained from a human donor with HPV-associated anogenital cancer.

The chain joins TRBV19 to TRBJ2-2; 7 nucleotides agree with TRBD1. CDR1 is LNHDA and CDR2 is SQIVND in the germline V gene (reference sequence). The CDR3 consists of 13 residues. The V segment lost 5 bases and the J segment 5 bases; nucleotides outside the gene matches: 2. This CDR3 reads CASSVTGTGELFF. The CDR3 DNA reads TGTGCCAGTAGTGTGACAGGGACCGGGGAGCTGTTTTTT.

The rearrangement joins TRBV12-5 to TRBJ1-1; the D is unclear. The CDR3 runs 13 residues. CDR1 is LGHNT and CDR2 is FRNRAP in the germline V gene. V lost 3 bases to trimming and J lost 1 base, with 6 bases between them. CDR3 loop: CASGFASNTEAFF. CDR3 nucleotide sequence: TGTGCTAGTGGTTTTGCCTCGAACACTGAAGCTTTCTTT.

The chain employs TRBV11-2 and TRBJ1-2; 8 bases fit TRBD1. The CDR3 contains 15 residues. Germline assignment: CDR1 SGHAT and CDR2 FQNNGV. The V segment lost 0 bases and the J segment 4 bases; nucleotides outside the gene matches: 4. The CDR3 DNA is TGTGCCAGCAGCTTAGATGGACAGGGCTCCTATGGCTACACCTTC. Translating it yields CASSLDGQGSYGYTF.

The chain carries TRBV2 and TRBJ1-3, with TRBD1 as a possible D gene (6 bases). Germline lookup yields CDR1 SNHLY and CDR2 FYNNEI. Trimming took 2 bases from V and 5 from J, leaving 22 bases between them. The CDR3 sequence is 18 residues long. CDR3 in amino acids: CASSEYFEEGDVRNTIYF. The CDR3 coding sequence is TGTGCCAGCAGTGAATATTTTGAGGAGGGGGACGTTAGAAACACCATATATTTT.

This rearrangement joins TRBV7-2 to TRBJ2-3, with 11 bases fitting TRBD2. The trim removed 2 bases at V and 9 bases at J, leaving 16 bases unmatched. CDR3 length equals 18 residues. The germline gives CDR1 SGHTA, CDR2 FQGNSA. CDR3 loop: CASSLILAGAPGGGTQYF. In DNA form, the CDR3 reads TGTGCCAGCAGCTTAATACTAGCGGGGGCTCCCGGTGGGGGGACGCAGTATTTT.

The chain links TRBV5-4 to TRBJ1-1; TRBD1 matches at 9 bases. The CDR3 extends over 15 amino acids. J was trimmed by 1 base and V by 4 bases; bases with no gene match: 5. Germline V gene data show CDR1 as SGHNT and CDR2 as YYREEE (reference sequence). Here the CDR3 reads CASSHRGQSNTEAFF. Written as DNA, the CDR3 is TGTGCCAGCAGCCACAGGGGGCAGTCGAACACTGAAGCTTTCTTT.

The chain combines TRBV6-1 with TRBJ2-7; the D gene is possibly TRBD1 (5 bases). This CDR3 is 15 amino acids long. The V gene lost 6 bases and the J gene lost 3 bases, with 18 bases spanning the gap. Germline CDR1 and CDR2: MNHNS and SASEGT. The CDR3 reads CASSATRQTIYEQYF. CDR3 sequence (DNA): TGTGCCAGCAGCGCCACCCGACAGACAATCTACGAGCAGTACTTC.

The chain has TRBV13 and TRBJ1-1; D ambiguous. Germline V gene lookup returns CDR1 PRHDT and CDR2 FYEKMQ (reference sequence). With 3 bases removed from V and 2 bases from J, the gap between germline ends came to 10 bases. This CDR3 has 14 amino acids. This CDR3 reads CASSFQKLNTEAFF. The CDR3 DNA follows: TGTGCCAGCAGCTTTCAGAAATTAAACACTGAAGCTTTCTTT.

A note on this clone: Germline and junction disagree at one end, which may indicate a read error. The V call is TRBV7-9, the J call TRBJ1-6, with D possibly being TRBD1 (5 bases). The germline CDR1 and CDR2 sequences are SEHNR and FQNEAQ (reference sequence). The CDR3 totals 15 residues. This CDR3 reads CASGLAEGAGSPLHF. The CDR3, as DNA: TGTGCCAGCGGCTTAGCTGAAGGGGCCGGTTCACCCCTCCACTTT.

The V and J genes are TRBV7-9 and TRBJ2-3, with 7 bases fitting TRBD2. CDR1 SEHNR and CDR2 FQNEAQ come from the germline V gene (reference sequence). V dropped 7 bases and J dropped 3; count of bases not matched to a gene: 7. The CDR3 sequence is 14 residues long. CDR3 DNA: TGTGCCAGCAAGAGCGGCGGGGGAACAGATACGCAGTATTTT. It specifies CASKSGGGTDTQYF.

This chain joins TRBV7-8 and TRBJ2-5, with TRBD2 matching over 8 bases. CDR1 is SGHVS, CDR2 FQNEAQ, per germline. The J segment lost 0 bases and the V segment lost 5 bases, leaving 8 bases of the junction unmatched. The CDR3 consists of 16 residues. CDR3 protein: CASSQGTSAYQETQYF. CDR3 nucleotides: TGTGCCAGCAGCCAGGGGACTAGTGCGTACCAAGAGACCCAGTACTTC.

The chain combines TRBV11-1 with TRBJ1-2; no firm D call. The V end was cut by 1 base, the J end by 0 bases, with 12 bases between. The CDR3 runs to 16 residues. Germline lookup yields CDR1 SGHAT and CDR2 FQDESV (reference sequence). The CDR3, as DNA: TGTGCCAGCAGCTTAGGGACCGTCGGGACTAACTATGGCTACACCTTC. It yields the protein CASSLGTVGTNYGYTF.

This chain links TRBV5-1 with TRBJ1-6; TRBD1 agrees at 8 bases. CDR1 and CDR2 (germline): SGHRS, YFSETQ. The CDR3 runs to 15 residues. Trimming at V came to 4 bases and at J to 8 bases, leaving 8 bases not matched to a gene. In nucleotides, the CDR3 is TGCGCCAGCAGCATATACGGACAGGGTGATTCACCCCTCCACTTT. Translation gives CASSIYGQGDSPLHF.

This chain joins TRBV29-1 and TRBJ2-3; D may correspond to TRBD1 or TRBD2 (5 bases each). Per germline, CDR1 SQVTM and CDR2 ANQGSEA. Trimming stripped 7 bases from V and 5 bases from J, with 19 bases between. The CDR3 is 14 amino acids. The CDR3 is CSATPVGDLDTQYF. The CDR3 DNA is TGCAGCGCGACCCCGGTTGGGGACCTAGATACGCAGTATTTT.

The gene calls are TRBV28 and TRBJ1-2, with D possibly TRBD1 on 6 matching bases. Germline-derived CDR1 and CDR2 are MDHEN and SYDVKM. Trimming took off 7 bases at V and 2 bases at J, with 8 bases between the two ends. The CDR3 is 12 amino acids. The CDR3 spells CASITGNYGYTF. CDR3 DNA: TGTGCCAGCATCACAGGGAACTATGGCTACACCTTC.

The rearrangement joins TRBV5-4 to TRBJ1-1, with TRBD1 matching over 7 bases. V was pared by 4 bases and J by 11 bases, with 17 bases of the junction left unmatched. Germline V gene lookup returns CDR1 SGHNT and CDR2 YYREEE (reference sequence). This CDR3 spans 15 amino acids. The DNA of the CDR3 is TGTGCCAGCAGCGCGACCGCCGGGACAGCAAACGACGCTTTCTTT. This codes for CASSATAGTANDAFF. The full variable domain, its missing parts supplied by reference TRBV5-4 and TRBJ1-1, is ETGVTQSPTHLIKTRGQQVTLRCSSQSGHNTVSWYQQALGQGPQFIFQYYREEENGRGNFPPRFSGLQFPNYSSELNVNALELDDSALYLCASSATAGTANDAFFGQGTRLTVV.

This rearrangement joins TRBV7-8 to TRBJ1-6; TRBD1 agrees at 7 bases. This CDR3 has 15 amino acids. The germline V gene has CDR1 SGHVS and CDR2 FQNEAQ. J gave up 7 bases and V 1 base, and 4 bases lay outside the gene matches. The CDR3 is CASSLVRDSNSPLHF. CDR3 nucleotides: TGTGCCAGCAGCTTAGTACGGGACAGCAATTCACCCCTCCACTTT.

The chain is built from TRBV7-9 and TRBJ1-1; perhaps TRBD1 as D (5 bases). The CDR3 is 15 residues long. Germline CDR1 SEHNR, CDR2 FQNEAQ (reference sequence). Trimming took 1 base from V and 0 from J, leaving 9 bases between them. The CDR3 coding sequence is TGTGCCAGCAGCTTAGTTTCGGGGCTGAACACTGAAGCTTTCTTT. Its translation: CASSLVSGLNTEAFF.

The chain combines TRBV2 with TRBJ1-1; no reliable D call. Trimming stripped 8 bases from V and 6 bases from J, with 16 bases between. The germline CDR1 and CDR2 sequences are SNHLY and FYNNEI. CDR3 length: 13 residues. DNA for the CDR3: TGTGCCAGCTCAATCCAACCTAGCGCTGAAGCTTTCTTT. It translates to CASSIQPSAEAFF.

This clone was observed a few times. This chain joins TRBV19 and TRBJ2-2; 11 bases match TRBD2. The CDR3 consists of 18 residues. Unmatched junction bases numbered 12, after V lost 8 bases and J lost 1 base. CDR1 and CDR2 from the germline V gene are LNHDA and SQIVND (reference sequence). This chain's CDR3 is CASAERLAGPLNTGELFF. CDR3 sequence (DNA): TGTGCCAGTGCTGAGAGACTAGCGGGGCCCCTGAACACCGGGGAGCTGTTTTTT.

As DNA, the CDR3 is TGTGCCAGTAGTTTCTTACTAGCGGGGGAAGAGACCCAGTACTTC. This encodes CASSFLLAGEETQYF. V gene TRBV19 combines with J gene TRBJ2-5, with 11 bases lining up with TRBD2. The J segment lost 3 bases and the V segment lost 5 bases, leaving 5 bases of the junction unmatched. The CDR3 covers 15 residues. The V gene's germline CDR1 is LNHDA and CDR2 SQIVND (reference sequence).

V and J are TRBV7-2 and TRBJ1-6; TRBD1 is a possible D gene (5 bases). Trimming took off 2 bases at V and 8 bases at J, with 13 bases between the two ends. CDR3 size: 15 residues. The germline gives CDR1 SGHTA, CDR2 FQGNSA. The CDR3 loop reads CASSLSGPGHSPLHF. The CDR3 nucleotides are TGTGCCAGCAGCTTATCTGGCCCGGGGCATTCACCCCTCCACTTT.

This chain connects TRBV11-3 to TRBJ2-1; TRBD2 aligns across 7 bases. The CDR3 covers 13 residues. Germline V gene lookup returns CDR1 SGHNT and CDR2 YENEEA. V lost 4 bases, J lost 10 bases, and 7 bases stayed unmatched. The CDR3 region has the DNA TGTGCCAGCAGCTCCATCCTAGCGGCCGAGCAGTTCTTC. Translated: CASSSILAAEQFF.

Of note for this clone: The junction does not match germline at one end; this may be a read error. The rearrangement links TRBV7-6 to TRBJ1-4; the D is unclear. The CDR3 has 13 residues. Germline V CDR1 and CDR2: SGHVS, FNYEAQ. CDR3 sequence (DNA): TGTGCCAGCAGCCTAGCAGACGGTGAAAAACTGTTTTTT. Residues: CASSLADGEKLFF.

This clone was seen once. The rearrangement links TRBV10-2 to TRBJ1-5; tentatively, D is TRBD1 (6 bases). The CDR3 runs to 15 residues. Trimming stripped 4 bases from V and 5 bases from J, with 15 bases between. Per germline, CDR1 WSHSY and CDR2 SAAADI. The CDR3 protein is CASSGPTGSYQPQHF. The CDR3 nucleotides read TGCGCCAGCAGTGGCCCGACAGGATCTTATCAGCCCCAGCATTTT.

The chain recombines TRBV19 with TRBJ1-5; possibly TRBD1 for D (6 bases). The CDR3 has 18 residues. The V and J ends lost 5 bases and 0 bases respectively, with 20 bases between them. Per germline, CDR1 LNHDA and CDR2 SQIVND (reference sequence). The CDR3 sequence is CASSLRVDRIHSNQPQHF. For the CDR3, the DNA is TGTGCCAGTAGTCTCCGGGTTGACAGGATCCATAGCAATCAGCCCCAGCATTTT.